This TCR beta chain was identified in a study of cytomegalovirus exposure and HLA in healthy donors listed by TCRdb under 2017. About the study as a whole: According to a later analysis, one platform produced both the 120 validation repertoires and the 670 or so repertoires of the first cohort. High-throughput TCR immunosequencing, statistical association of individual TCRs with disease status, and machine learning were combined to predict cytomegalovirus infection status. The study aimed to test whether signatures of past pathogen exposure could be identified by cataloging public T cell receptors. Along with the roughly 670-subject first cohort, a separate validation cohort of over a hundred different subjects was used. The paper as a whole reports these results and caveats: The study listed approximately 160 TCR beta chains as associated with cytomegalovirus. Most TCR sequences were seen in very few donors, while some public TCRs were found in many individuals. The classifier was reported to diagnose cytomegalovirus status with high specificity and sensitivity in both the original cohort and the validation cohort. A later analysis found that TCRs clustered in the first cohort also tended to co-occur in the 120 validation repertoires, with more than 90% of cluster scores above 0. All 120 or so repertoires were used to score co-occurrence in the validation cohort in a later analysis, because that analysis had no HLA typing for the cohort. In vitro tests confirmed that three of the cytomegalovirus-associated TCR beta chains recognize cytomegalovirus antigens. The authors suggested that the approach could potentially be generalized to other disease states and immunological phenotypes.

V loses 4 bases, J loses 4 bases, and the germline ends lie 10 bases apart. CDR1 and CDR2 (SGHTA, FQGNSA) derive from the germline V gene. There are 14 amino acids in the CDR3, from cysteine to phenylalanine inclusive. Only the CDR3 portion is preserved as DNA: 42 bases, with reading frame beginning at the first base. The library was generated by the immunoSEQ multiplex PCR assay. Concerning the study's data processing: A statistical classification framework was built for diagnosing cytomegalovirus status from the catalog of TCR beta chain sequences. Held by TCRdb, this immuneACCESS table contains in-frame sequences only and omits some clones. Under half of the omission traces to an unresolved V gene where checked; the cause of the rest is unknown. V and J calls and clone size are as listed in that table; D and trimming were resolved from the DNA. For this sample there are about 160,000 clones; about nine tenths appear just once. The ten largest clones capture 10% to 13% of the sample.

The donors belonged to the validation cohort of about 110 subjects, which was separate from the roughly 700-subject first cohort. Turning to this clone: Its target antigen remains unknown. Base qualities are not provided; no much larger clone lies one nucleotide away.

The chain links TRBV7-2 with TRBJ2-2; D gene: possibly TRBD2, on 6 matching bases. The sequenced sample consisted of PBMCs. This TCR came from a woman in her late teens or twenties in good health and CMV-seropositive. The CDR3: CASSYRDFTGELFF. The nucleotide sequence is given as TGTGCCAGCAGCTACCGGGACTTCACCGGGGAGCTGTTTTTT.